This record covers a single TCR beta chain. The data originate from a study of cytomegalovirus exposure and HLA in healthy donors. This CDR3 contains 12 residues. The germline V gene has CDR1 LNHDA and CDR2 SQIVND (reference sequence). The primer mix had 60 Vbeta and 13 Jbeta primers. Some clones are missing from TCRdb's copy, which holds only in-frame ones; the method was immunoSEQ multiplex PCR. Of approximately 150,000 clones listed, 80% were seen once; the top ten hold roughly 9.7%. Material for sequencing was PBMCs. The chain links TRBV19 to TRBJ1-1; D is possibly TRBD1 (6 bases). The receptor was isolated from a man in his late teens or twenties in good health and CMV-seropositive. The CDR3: CASGGRHTEAFF. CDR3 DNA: TGTGCTAGTGGGGGCCGACACACTGAAGCTTTCTTT.